What follows are 12 T cell receptor beta chains derived from one specimen sequenced in a study of tumor-infiltrating lymphocytes in primary liver carcinoma (dated by TCRdb to about 2017). The sequencing machine was an Illumina HiSeq 2500. Using a constant-region primer and ProtoScript II reverse transcriptase, TCRbeta-specific cDNA was reverse-transcribed from about 540 ng total RNA. The TCRbeta libraries were prepared through three rounds of nested multiplex PCR following a slightly modified ARM-PCR procedure. The first two PCR rounds used multiplex TRBV1-TRBV30 forward primers with a Cbeta reverse primer, each for about 11 cycles. In TCRdb, the public reads were trimmed at Q25 with fastp and aligned with MiXCR, with productive beta chains retained. Merged by CDR3 protein, the rows form single entries marked with the most common genes and DNA. Recorded for this sample are roughly 86,000 distinct CDR3 sequences; around 70% of them occurred a single time. The ten largest clones take up roughly 30% of the sample.

Total RNA and DNA were co-extracted without cell sorting from roughly 20-30 mg of bulk tissue using the AllPrep DNA/RNA mini kit. Sequencing used tumor-adjacent normal liver tissue. The receptors originated from a man in his forties or fifties with primary liver carcinoma and hepatitis B virus infection.

A note on this clonotype: The DNA is omitted, as the CDR3 cannot be located on it reliably, and the CDR3 follows TCRdb's listing. The chain uses TRBV11-2 and TRBJ2-7; TRBD1, the D gene given by the table, was not confirmed from the DNA. The CDR3 is 16 residues long, ends included. Germline V lookup: CDR1 SGHAT, CDR2 FQNNGV. The CDR3 region is CASSPSRTGYVCEQYF.

The J gene is TRBJ2-1, the V gene TRBV5-1; 8 bases align to TRBD1. V lost 5 bases to trimming and J lost 7 bases; unmatched junction nucleotides: 14. The CDR3 extends over 16 amino acids. Germline values: CDR1 SGHRS, CDR2 YFSETQ. CDR3 region: CASSRQETGDGNEQFF. In DNA, the CDR3 is TGCGCCAGCAGTAGGCAGGAGACAGGGGATGGGAATGAGCAGTTCTTC.

About this clonotype: Germline and junction disagree at one end, which may indicate a read error. The chain is built from TRBV7-9 and TRBJ1-1; D ambiguous. CDR3 size: 15 residues. From germline, CDR1 is SEHNR and CDR2 FQNEAQ (reference sequence). CDR3 nucleotides: TGTGCCAGCAGCCCCCAGGTGTTGTTGAACACTGAAGCCTTCTTT. It yields the protein CASSPQVLLNTEAFF.

A note on this clonotype: At one boundary the junction diverges from the germline segment, which might be a read error. The chain links TRBV11-2 to TRBJ2-1, with a tentative D call TRBD1 (5 bases). The CDR3 runs 14 residues. CDR1 and CDR2 from the germline V gene are SGHAT and FQNNGV. The CDR3 spells CVSSLAGITNEQFF. The CDR3 DNA reads as TGTGTCAGCAGCTTAGCAGGGATTACCAATGAGCAGTTCTTC.

This clonotype was counted at least ten times. The J gene is TRBJ2-3, the V gene TRBV11-2, with a possible D match to TRBD2 (5 bases). This CDR3 spans 14 amino acids. V was cut by 6 bases and J by 6 bases, with 16 bases left in between. The germline CDR1 and CDR2 sequences are SGHAT and FQNNGV. The CDR3 loop reads CASRPGLSADTQYF. The DNA for the CDR3 is TGTGCCAGCAGGCCCGGACTCAGCGCCGATACGCAGTATTTT.

This clonotype showed up many times. The V call is TRBV6-2 or TRBV6-3, the J call TRBJ1-1, with D maybe TRBD1 (5 bases). The V gene lost 2 bases and the J gene lost 1 base, with 14 bases spanning the gap. The V gene's germline CDR1 is MNHEY and CDR2 SVGEGT. There are 16 residues in the CDR3. In DNA, the CDR3 is TGTGCCAGCAGTTACGTGGCCGGGGCCGGGAACACTGAAGCTTTCTTT. It specifies CASSYVAGAGNTEAFF.

Turning to this clonotype: Just one base apart from a much larger clone, this may be a read error. The rearrangement joins TRBV28 to TRBJ2-3; tentatively, D is TRBD2 (5 bases). The V and J ends lost 8 bases and 4 bases respectively, with 10 bases between them. The V gene's germline CDR1 is MDHEN and CDR2 SYDVKM. This CDR3 has 12 residues. The CDR3 sequence: CASGLGADTQYF. CDR3 sequence (DNA): TGTGCCAGCGGTCTCGGGGCAGATACGCAGTATTTT.

This clonotype has a single count. The junction does not match germline at one end; this may be a read error. The chain employs TRBV11-2 and TRBJ2-1, with D perhaps matching TRBD1 (6 bases). This CDR3 is 14 amino acids long. The germline V gene has CDR1 SGHAT and CDR2 FQNNGV. The CDR3 is CASSLETGHYEQIF. The CDR3 region has the DNA TGTGCAAGCAGCTTAGAAACGGGACACTATGAGCAGATCTTC.

With respect to this clonotype: A much larger clone sits a single nucleotide away, making a read error possible. This chain joins TRBV5-5 and TRBJ2-2, with D possibly matching TRBD1 (5 bases). The CDR3 consists of 15 residues. CDR1 is SGHKS, CDR2 YYEKEE, per germline (reference sequence). The CDR3 DNA sequence: TGTGACAGCAGCTTGACAGTGGCGAACACCGGGGAGCTGTTTTTT. Translated, it gives CDSSLTVANTGELFF.

This chain joins TRBV24-1 and TRBJ1-1, with a possible D match to TRBD1 (6 bases). The germline V gene has CDR1 KGHDR and CDR2 SFDVKD. With 3 bases removed from V and 2 bases from J, the gap between germline ends came to 12 bases. The CDR3 loop spans 15 amino acids. The CDR3 reads CATSDTRTANTEAFF. The CDR3 nucleotides read TGTGCCACCAGTGATACCCGGACAGCAAACACTGAAGCTTTCTTT.

The genes are TRBV4-1 and TRBJ2-7; 8 bases agree with TRBD1. Germline trimming cut 4 bases from V and 11 bases from J; bases unmatched to any gene: 13. CDR1 is MGHRA and CDR2 is YSYEKL in the germline V gene. This CDR3 is 14 amino acids long. In nucleotides, the CDR3 is TGCGCCAGCAGCCTCTACGGACAGGGCCACGAAGAGTACTTC. Translated, it gives CASSLYGQGHEEYF.

The chain carries TRBV20-1 and TRBJ2-7; 8 bases agree with TRBD2. This CDR3 is built from 14 residues. Trimming at V came to 4 bases and at J to 6 bases, leaving 11 bases not matched to a gene. Germline loops: CDR1 DFQATT, CDR2 SNEGSKA (reference sequence). The CDR3, as DNA: TGCAGTGCTACTTCTAGCGGGTCCGCTACCGAGCAGTACTTC. It translates to CSATSSGSATEQYF.